At least ten counts were recorded for the clone carrying this T cell receptor beta chain. What it binds is unknown. 5'RACE template switching added a universal primer site and UMIs to TCR cDNA. TCRdb processed the 5' RACE reads anew with MiXCR; each CDR3 protein has one entry. The repertoire consists of around 400,000 distinct CDR3 sequences, with approximately 10% occurring once and the leading ten covering less than 20%. This entry comes from a study of T cells after yellow fever vaccination. Study-level background: Libraries from low-cell-number fractions were prepared with the SMART-Seq v4 Ultra Low Input RNA kit. Study results and limitations: In post-booster samples, most primary-vaccination clones reappeared (under 98% CD4, 88% CD8).

Losses at the gene ends were 3 bases for V and 5 bases for J; bases not matched to a gene: 9. Germline V CDR1 and CDR2: SEHNR, FQNEAQ (reference sequence). CDR3 length: 15 amino acids. This sample comprised PBMCs, obtained on the day of the first yellow fever vaccination. The chain couples TRBV7-9 to TRBJ1-2; 7 bases match TRBD1. This clonotype was obtained from a man between 18 and 35 years old who received the YFV17D yellow fever vaccine. The chain's CDR3 is CASSLGDREAYGYTF. The CDR3 coding sequence is TGTGCCAGCAGCTTGGGTGACAGGGAGGCGTATGGCTACACCTTC.